The T cell receptor beta chain under discussion was sequenced for a study of blood T cell repertoires in COVID-19. Trimming took off 7 bases at V and 6 bases at J, with 10 bases between the two ends. The V gene's germline CDR1 is MNHEY and CDR2 SVGAGI. The CDR3 is made up of 13 amino acids. Sequencing used immunoSEQ multiplex PCR; TCRdb keeps in-frame clones, though not all of them. The profile shows about 240,000 clones, around nine tenths of them singletons. This clonotype was sampled from an older woman with active or convalescent COVID-19. Sequenced: peripheral blood. This chain connects TRBV6-5 to TRBJ1-6; D is unresolved. Here the CDR3 reads CASKHDFNSPLHF. DNA for the CDR3: TGTGCCAGCAAACACGACTTTAATTCACCCCTCCACTTT.